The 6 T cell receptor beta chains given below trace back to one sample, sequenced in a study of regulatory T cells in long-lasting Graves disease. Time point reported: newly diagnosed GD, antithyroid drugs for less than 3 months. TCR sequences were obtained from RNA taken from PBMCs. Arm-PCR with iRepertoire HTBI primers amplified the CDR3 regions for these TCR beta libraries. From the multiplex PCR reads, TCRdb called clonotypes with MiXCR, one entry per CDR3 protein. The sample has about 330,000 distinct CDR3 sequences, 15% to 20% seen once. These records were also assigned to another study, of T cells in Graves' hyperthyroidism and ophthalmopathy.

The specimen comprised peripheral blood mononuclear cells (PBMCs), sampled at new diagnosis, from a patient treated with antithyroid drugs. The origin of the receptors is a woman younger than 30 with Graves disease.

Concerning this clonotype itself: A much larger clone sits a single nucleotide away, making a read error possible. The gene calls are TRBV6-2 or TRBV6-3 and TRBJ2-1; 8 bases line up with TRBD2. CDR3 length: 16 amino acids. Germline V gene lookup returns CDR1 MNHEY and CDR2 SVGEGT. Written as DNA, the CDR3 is TGTGCCAGCAGTGACTCCGAAGCGGGAGAGCCATCCGAGCAGTTCTTC. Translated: CASSDSEAGEPSEQFF.

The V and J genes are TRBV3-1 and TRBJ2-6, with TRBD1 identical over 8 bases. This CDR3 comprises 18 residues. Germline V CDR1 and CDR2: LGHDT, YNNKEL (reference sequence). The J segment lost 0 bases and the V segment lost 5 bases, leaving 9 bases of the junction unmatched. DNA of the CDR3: TGTGCCAGCAGCTCAGCGCAGGGGGCCCCCTCTGGGGCCAACGTCCTGACTTTC. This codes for CASSSAQGAPSGANVLTF.

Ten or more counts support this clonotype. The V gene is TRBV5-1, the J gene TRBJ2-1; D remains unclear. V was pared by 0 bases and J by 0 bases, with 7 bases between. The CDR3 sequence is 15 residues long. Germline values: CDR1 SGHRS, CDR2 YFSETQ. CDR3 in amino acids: CASSLAESSYNEQFF. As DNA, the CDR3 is TGCGCCAGCAGCTTGGCGGAGAGCTCCTACAATGAGCAGTTCTTC.

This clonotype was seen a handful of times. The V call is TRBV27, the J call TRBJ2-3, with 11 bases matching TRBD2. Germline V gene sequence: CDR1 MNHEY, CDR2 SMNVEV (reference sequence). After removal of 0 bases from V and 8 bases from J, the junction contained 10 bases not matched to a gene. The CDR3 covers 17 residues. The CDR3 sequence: CASSLSTSGRSTGTQYF. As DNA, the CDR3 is TGTGCCAGCAGTTTATCCACTAGCGGGAGAAGTACGGGTACGCAGTATTTT.

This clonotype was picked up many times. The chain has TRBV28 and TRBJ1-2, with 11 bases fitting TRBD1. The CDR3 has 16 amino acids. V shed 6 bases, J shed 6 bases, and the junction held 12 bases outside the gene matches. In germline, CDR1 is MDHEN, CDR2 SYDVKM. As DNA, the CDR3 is TGTGCCAGCAGCCCGGGGGGAGGGACAGGGGGTGATGGCTACACCTTC. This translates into CASSPGGGTGGDGYTF.

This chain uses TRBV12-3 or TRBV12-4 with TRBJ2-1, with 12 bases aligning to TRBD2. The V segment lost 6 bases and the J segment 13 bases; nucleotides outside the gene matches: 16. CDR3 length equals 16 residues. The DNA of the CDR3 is TGTGCCAGCAGAACCTCCGGGACAAGGACTAGCGGGGCCCAGTTCTTC. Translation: CASRTSGTRTSGAQFF.